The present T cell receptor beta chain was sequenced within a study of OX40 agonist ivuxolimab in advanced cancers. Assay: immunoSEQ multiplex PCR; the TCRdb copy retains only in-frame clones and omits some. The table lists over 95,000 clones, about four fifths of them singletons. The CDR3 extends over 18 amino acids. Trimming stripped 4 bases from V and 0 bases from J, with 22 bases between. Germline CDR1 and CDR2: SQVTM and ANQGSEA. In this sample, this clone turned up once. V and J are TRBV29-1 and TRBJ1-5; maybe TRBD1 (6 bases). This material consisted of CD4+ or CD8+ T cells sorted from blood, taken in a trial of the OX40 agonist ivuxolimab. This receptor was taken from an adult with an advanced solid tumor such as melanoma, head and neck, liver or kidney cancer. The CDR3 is CSVGAWTAGRYSNQPQHF. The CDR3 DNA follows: TGCAGCGTTGGAGCCTGGACAGCGGGGCGGTATAGCAATCAGCCCCAGCATTTT. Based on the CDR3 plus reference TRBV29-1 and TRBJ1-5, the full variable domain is SAVISQKPSRDICQRGTSLTIQCQVDSQVTMMFWYRQQPGQSLTLIATANQGSEATYESGFVIDKFPISRPNLTFSTLTVSNMSPEDSSIYLCSVGAWTAGRYSNQPQHFGDGTRLSIL.